This entry describes one TCR beta chain. In the PCR, 60 Vbeta and 13 Jbeta primers were used. Authors' methods: It was a later analysis that counted tens of millions of unique TCR beta chains, of which about 10 million were shared. Using immunoSEQ multiplex PCR, the repertoire was profiled, and TCRdb retains in-frame clones only, with some absent. The DNA was the basis for D and trimming; V, J and clone size are from that table. In all, the sample yields under 200,000 clones. The data belong to a study of cytomegalovirus exposure and HLA in healthy donors. Study background: An analysis done earlier identified 120 million or so unique TCR beta sequences from about 179 million T cells.

The germline V and J ends were trimmed by 4 bases and 6 bases, with 11 bases remaining between them. Germline-derived CDR1 and CDR2 are SGHRS and YFSETQ. The CDR3 loop spans 13 amino acids. The material sequenced was PBMCs. The TCR originated in a woman aged 18-29 years in good health and CMV-seropositive. The chain is built from TRBV5-1 and TRBJ1-5; D unresolved. The CDR3 is CASSPGVGQPQHF. In nucleotides, the CDR3 is TGCGCCAGCAGCCCGGGTGTGGGTCAGCCCCAGCATTTT.